These 10 T cell receptor beta chains came from one sample sequenced in a study of blood T cell repertoires in COVID-19. The data were produced by immunoSEQ multiplex PCR, yet TCRdb's version contains in-frame clones alone and is incomplete. The sample yields around 65,000 clones, about 81% seen once. Sequenced input: peripheral blood. The receptors were gathered from a man older than 75 with acute or convalescent COVID-19.

This clone is a singleton in its sample. This rearrangement joins TRBV7-3 to TRBJ2-3; 9 bases map to TRBD1. The CDR3 totals 15 residues. With 0 bases clipped from V and 6 bases from J, the junction kept 4 bases outside the gene matches. The V gene's germline CDR1 is SGHTA and CDR2 FQGTGA. In nucleotides, the CDR3 is TGTGCCAGCAGCTTAACCGGACAGGGGTTTGATACGCAGTATTTT. This codes for CASSLTGQGFDTQYF. The full variable domain, rest sourced from reference TRBV7-3 and TRBJ2-3, is GAGVSQTPSNKVTEKGKYVELRCDPISGHTALYWYRQSLGQGPEFLIYFQGTGAADDSGLPNDRFFAVRPEGSVSTLKIQRTERGDSAVYLCASSLTGQGFDTQYFGPGTRLTVL.

The V and J genes are TRBV18 and TRBJ2-1; TRBD1 agrees at 9 bases. Germline lookup yields CDR1 KGHSH and CDR2 LQKENI. The CDR3 extends over 15 amino acids. V lost 3 bases, J lost 0 bases, and 0 bases stayed unmatched. In DNA form, the CDR3 reads TGTGCCAGCTCACCGGACAGGGGCTCCTACAATGAGCAGTTCTTC. It specifies CASSPDRGSYNEQFF.

The J gene is TRBJ2-5, the V gene TRBV6-6, with 7 bases that match TRBD1. The V segment lost 5 bases and the J segment 7 bases; nucleotides outside the gene matches: 7. Germline CDR1 MNHNY, CDR2 SVGAGI (reference sequence). This CDR3 has 13 amino acids. The CDR3 DNA reads as TGTGCCAGCAGTCCGACAGGGTCGGTGACCCAGTACTTC. It yields the protein CASSPTGSVTQYF.

For the CDR3, the DNA is TGTGCCAGCAGCTTAAGGGGACCGGGACAGGGGGCTTCCGAGCAGTACTTC. Amino acid sequence: CASSLRGPGQGASEQYF. The V gene is TRBV7-3, the J gene TRBJ2-7, with 12 bases aligning to TRBD1. The CDR3 loop spans 17 amino acids. V was pared by 1 base and J by 6 bases, with 10 bases of the junction left unmatched. Germline V gene data show CDR1 as SGHTA and CDR2 as FQGTGA.

The chain employs TRBV4-2 and TRBJ2-2; TRBD2 agrees at 12 bases. This CDR3 spans 19 amino acids. V shed 2 bases, J shed 3 bases, and the junction held 10 bases outside the gene matches. CDR1 is LGHNA and CDR2 is YNFKEQ in the germline V gene. The CDR3: CASSQRLLAGGEHTGELFF. The CDR3 region has the DNA TGTGCCAGCAGCCAAAGGCTTCTAGCGGGAGGGGAGCACACCGGGGAGCTGTTTTTT.

V usage is TRBV19 and J usage is TRBJ1-1; weak D call: TRBD1 (5 bases). The CDR3 spans 14 residues. Germline loops: CDR1 LNHDA, CDR2 SQIVND (reference sequence). Trimming removed 3 bases at V and 5 bases at J, with 13 bases between. CDR3 nucleotide sequence: TGTGCCAGTAGTATTGGCCCCTCAGGGACTGAAGCTTTCTTT. Encoded protein: CASSIGPSGTEAFF.

This clone was recorded only once. This rearrangement joins TRBV7-9 to TRBJ2-1; D is perhaps TRBD2 (6 bases). This CDR3 is built from 14 residues. Germline V lookup: CDR1 SEHNR, CDR2 FQNEAQ (reference sequence). Trimming took 0 bases from V and 7 from J, leaving 10 bases between them. In DNA form, the CDR3 reads TGTGCCAGCAGCTTAGCGCTGGGGGGAAATGAGCAGTTCTTC. This sequence encodes CASSLALGGNEQFF.

In its sample, this clone was seen a few times. The chain is built from TRBV6-5 and TRBJ2-7, with TRBD2 matching 13 bases. V was pared by 6 bases and J by 2 bases, with 4 bases of the junction left unmatched. The germline gives CDR1 MNHEY, CDR2 SVGAGI. The CDR3 runs to 15 residues. CDR3 in amino acids: CASSPGLAGPYEQYF. CDR3 coding DNA: TGTGCCAGCAGCCCGGGACTAGCGGGACCCTACGAGCAGTACTTC.

V usage is TRBV14 and J usage is TRBJ2-3, with D perhaps matching TRBD2 (6 bases). The CDR3 runs 16 residues. Between the trimmed V and J ends, which lost 3 bases and 2 bases, there was a span of 15 bases. Germline V gene lookup returns CDR1 SGHDN and CDR2 FVKESK. This chain's CDR3 is CASSQFGAGNTDTQYF. DNA of the CDR3: TGTGCCAGCAGCCAGTTCGGGGCGGGGAACACAGATACGCAGTATTTT.

The chain recombines TRBV5-1 with TRBJ2-2; TRBD1 might be the D (5 bases). V shed 0 bases and J shed 4 bases, with 13 bases lying between them. Germline V gene lookup returns CDR1 SGHRS and CDR2 YFSETQ. The CDR3 is 16 residues long. The CDR3, as DNA: TGCGCCAGCAGCTTGGCTGGGGCTGTCGGCACCGGGGAGCTGTTTTTT. It yields the protein CASSLAGAVGTGELFF.